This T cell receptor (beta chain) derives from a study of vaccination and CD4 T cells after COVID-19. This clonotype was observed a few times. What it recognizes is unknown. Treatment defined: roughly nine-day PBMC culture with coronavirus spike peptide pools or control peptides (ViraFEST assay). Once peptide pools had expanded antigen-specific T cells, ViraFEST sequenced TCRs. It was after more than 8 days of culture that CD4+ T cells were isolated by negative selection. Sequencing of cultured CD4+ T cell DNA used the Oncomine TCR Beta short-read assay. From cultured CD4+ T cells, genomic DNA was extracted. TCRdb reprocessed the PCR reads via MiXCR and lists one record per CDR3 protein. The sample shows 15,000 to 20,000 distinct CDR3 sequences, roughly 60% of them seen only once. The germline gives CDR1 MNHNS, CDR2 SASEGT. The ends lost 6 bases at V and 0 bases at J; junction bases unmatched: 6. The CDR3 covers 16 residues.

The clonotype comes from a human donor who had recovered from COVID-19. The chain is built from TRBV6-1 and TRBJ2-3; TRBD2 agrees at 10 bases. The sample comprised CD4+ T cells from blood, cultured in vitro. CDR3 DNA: TGTGCCAGCAGGGGAGCGGGGGGGACTAGCACAGATACGCAGTATTTT. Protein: CASRGAGGTSTDTQYF.